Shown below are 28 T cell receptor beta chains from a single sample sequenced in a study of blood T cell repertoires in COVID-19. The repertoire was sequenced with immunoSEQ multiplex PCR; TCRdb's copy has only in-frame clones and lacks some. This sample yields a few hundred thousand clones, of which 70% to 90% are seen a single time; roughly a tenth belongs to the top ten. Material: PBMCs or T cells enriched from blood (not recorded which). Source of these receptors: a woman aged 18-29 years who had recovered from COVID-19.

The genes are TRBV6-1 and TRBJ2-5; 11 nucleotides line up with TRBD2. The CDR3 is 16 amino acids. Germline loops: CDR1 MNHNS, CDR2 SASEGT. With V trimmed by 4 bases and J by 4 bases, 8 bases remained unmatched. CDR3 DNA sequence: TGTGCCAGCAGTGGTAGCGGGAGGGTGATTACAGAGACCCAGTACTTC. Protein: CASSGSGRVITETQYF.

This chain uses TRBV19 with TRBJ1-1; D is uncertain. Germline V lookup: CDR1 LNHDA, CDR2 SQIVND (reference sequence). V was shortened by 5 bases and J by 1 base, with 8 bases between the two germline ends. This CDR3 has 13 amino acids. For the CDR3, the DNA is TGTGCCAGTAGTTGGCTTGGGAACACTGAAGCTTTCTTT. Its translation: CASSWLGNTEAFF.

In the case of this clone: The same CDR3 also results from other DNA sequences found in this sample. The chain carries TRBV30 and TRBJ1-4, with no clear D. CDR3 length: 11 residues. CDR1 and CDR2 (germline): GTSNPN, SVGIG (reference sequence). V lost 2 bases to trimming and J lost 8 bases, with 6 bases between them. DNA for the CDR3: TGTGCCTGGAGTCCCGGGGAAAAACTGTTTTTT. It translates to CAWSPGEKLFF.

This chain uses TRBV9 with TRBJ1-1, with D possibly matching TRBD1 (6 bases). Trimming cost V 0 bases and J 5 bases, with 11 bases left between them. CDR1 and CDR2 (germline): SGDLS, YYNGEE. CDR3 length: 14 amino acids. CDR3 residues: CASSVDQGTTEAFF. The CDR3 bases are TGTGCCAGCAGCGTAGATCAGGGGACAACTGAAGCTTTCTTT.

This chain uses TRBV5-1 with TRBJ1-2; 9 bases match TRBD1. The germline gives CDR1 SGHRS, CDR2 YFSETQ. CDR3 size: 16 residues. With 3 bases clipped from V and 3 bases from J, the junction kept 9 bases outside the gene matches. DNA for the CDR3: TGCGCCAGCAGCTCGGACAGGGGCGGATCGCACTATGGCTACACCTTC. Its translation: CASSSDRGGSHYGYTF.

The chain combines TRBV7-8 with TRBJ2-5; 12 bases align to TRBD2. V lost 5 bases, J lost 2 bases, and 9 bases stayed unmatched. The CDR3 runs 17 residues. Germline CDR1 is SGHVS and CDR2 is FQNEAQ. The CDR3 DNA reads TGTGCCAGCAGCGCGAATGGACTAGCGGGGACACAAGAGACCCAGTACTTC. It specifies CASSANGLAGTQETQYF.

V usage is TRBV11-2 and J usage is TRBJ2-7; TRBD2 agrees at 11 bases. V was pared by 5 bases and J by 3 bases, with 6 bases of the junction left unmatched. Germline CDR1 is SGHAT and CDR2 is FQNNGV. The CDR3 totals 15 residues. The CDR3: CASSVPGLADYEQYF. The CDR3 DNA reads TGTGCCAGCAGCGTACCGGGACTAGCGGACTACGAGCAGTACTTC.

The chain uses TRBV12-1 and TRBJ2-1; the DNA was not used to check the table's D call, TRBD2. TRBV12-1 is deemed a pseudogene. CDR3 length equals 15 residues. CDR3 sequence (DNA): TGTGCCAGCAGCTTTTGGCGGGAGGGGGCCAATGAGCAGTTCTTC. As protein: CASSFWREGANEQFF.

The CDR3 sequence: CASSVSGANVLTF. CDR3 DNA sequence: TGTGCCAGCAGCGTCTCCGGGGCCAACGTCCTGACTTTC. V gene TRBV9 combines with J gene TRBJ2-6; D is unclear. CDR3 length: 13 amino acids. The germline V gene encodes CDR1 SGDLS and CDR2 YYNGEE. V gave up 2 bases and J gave up 4 bases, with 4 bases separating them. Together with reference TRBV9 and TRBJ2-6, the CDR3 gives the full variable domain: DSGVTQTPKHLITATGQRVTLRCSPRSGDLSVYWYQQSLDQGLQFLIQYYNGEERAKGNILERFSAQQFPDLHSELNLSSLELGDSALYFCASSVSGANVLTFGAGSRLTVL.

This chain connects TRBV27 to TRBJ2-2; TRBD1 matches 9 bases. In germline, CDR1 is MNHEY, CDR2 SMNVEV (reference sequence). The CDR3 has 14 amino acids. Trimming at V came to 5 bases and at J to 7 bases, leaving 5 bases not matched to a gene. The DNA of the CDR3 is TGTGCCAGCAGTATAAACAGGGGGCACGGGGAGCTGTTTTTT. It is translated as CASSINRGHGELFF.

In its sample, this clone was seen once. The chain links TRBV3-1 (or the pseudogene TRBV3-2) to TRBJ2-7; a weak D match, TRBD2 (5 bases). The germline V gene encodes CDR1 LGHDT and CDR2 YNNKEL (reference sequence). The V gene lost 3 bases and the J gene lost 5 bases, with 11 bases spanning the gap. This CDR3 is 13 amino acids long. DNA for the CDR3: TGTGCCAGCAGCCACGCCTCCGGGGACGAGCAGTACTTC. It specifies CASSHASGDEQYF.

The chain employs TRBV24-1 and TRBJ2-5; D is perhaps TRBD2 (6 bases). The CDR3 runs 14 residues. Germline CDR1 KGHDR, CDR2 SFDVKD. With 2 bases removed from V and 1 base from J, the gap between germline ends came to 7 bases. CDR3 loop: CATSDSSAQETQYF. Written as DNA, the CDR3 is TGTGCCACCAGTGATTCTAGCGCCCAAGAGACCCAGTACTTC.

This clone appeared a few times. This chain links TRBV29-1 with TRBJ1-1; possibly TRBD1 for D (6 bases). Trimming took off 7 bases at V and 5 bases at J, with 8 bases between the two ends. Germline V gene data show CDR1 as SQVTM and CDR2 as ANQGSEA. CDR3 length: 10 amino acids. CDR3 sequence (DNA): TGCAGCGAAGGACAGACTGAAGCTTTCTTT. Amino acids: CSEGQTEAFF.

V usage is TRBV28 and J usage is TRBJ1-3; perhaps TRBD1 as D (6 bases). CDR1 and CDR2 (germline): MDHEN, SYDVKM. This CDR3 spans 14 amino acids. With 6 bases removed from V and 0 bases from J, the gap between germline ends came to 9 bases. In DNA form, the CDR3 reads TGTGCCAGCAGGATACAGGGCTCTGGAAACACCATATATTTT. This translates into CASRIQGSGNTIYF. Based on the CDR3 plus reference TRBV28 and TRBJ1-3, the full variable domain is DVKVTQSSRYLVKRTGEKVFLECVQDMDHENMFWYRQDPGLGLRLIYFSYDVKMKEKGDIPEGYSVSREKKERFSLILESASTNQTSMYLCASRIQGSGNTIYFGEGSWLTVV.

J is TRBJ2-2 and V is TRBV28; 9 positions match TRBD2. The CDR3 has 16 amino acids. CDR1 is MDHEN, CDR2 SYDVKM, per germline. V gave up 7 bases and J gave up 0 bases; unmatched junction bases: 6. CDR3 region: CASKASGAANTGELFF. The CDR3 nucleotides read TGTGCCAGCAAGGCTAGCGGGGCCGCGAACACCGGGGAGCTGTTTTTT.

CDR3 sequence: CASYETGGPYNEQFF. CDR3 DNA sequence: TGTGCCAGCTATGAAACAGGGGGACCCTACAATGAGCAGTTCTTC. The V and J genes are TRBV27 and TRBJ2-1; 8 nucleotides match TRBD1. The junction had 8 bases not matched to a gene; V was cut back by 8 bases and J by 2 bases. The CDR3 contains 15 residues. Germline V CDR1 and CDR2: MNHEY, SMNVEV (reference sequence).

CDR3 in DNA: TGTGCCAGTAGTTCCCCGGACAGGGGCTACGAGCAGTACTTC. This codes for CASSSPDRGYEQYF. The J gene is TRBJ2-7, the V gene TRBV19, with 9 bases aligning to TRBD1. CDR1 and CDR2 from the germline V gene are LNHDA and SQIVND (reference sequence). The CDR3 is 14 residues long. V trimming: 5 bases; J trimming: 3 bases; junction bases outside the gene matches: 5.

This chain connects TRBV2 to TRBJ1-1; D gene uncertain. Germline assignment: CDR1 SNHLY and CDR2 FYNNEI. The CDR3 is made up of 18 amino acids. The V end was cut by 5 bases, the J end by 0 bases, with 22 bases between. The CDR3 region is CASSTKVGAEEMNTEAFF. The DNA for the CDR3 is TGTGCCAGCAGTACCAAAGTGGGCGCCGAAGAAATGAACACTGAAGCTTTCTTT.

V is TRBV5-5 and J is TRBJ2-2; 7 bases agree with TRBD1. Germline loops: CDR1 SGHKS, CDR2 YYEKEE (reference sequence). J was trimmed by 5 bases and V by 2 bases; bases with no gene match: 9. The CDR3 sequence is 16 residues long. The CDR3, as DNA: TGTGCCAGCAGCTTTGAATTCCAGGGGGTGACCGGGGAGCTGTTTTTT. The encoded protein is CASSFEFQGVTGELFF.

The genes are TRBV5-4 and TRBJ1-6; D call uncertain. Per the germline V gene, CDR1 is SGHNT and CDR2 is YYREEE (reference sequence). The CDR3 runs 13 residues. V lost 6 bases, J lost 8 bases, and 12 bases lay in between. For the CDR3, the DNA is TGTGCCAGCACCTCAACTGCCGATTCACCCCTCCACTTT. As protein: CASTSTADSPLHF.

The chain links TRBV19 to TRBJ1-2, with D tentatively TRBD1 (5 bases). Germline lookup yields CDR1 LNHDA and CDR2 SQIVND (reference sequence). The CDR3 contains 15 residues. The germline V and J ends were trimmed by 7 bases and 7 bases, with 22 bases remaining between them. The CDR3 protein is CASTITGGFMSGYTF. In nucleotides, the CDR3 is TGTGCCAGTACCATTACCGGGGGATTTATGAGTGGCTACACCTTC.

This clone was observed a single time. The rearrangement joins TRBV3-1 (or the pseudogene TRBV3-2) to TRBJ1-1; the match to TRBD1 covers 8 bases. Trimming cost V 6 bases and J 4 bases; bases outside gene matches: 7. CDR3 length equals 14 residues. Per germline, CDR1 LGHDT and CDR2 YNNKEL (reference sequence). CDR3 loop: CASRARGLGTEAFF. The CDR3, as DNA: TGTGCCAGCAGGGCCAGGGGGCTGGGCACTGAAGCTTTCTTT.

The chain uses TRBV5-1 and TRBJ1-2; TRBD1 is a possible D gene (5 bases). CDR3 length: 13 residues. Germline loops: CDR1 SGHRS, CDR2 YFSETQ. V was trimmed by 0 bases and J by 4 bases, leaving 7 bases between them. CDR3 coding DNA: TGCGCCAGCAGCTTGGAGGGGTCCTATGGCTACACCTTC. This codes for CASSLEGSYGYTF.

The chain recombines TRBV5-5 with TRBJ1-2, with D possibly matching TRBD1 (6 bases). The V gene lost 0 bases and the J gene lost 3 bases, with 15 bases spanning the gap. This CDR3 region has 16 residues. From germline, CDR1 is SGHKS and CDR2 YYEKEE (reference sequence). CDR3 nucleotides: TGTGCCAGCAGCTTGGCCACCGGACAGCTTTACTATGGCTACACCTTC. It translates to CASSLATGQLYYGYTF. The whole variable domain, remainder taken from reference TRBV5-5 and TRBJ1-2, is DAGVTQSPTHLIKTRGQQVTLRCSPISGHKSVSWYQQVLGQGPQFIFQYYEKEERGRGNFPDRFSARQFPNYSSELNVNALLLGDSALYLCASSLATGQLYYGYTFGSGTRLTVV.

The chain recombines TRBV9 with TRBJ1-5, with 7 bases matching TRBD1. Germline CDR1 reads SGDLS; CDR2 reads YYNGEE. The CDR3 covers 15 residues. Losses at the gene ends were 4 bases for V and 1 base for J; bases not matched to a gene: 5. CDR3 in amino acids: CASSRDSGSNQPQHF. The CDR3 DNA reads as TGTGCCAGCAGCAGGGACAGCGGGAGCAATCAGCCCCAGCATTTT.

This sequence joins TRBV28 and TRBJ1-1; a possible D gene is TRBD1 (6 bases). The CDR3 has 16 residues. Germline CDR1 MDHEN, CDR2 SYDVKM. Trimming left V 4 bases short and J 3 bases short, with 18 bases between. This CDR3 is CASSSNAGGGDTEAFF. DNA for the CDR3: TGTGCCAGCAGTTCCAATGCTGGGGGCGGAGACACTGAAGCTTTCTTT.

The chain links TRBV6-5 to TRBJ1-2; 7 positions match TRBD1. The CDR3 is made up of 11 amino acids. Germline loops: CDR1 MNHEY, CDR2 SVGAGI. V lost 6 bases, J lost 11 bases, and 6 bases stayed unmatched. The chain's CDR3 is CASSRDSAYTF. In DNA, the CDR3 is TGTGCCAGCAGCAGGGACAGCGCTTACACCTTC.

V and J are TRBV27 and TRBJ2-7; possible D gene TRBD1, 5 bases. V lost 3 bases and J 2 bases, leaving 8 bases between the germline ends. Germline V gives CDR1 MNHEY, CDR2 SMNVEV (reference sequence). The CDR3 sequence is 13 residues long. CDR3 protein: CASSLAGTYEQYF. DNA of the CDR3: TGTGCCAGCAGTTTGGCAGGGACCTACGAGCAGTACTTC.